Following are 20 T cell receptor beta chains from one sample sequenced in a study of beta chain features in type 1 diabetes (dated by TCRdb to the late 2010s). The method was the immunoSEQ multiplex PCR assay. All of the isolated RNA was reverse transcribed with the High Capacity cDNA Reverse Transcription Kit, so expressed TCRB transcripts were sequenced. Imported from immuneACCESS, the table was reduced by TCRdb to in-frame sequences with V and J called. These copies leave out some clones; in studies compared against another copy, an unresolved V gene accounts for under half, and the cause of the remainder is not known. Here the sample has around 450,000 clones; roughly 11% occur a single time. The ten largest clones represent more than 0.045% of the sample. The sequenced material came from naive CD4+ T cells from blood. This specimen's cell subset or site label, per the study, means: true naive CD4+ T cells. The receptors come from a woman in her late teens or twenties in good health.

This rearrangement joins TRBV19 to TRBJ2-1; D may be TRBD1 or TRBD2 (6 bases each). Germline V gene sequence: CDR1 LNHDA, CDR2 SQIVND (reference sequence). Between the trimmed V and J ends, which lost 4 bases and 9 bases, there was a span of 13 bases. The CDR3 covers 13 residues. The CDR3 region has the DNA TGTGCCAGTAGTACCACCTCGGGGGCTGAGCAGTTCTTC. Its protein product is CASSTTSGAEQFF.

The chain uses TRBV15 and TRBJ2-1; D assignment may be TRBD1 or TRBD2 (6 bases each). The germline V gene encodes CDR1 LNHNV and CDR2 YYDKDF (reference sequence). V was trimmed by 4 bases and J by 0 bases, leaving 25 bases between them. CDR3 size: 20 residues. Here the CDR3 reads CATSTELGHTGTFSYNEQFF. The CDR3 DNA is TGTGCCACCAGCACAGAGTTGGGACACACCGGGACTTTCTCCTACAATGAGCAGTTCTTC.

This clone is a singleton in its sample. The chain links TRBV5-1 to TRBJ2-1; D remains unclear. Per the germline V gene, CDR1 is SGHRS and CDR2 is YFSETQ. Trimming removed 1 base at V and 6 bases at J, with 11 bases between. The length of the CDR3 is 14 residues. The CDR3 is CASSLRTDLNEQFF. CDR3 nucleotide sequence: TGCGCCAGCAGCTTGAGGACGGACCTCAATGAGCAGTTCTTC.

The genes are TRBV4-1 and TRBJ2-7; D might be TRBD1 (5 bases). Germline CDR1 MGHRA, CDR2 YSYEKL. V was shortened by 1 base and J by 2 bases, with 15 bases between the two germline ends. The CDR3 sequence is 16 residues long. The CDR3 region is CASSQVLVGDTYEQYF. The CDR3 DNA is TGCGCCAGCAGCCAAGTGTTAGTAGGGGATACCTACGAGCAGTACTTC.

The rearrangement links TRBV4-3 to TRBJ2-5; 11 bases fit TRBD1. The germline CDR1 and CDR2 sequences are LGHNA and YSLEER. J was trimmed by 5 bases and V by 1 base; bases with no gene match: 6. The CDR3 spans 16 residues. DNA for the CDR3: TGCGCCAGCAGCCAAGCCGGGACAGGGGGTTGGGAGACCCAGTACTTC. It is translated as CASSQAGTGGWETQYF.

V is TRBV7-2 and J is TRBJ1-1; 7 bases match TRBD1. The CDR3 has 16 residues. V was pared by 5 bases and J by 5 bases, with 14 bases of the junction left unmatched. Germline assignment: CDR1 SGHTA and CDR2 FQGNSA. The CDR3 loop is CASSPKSPDRRTEAFF. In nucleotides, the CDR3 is TGTGCCAGCAGCCCTAAAAGCCCGGACAGGCGGACTGAAGCTTTCTTT.

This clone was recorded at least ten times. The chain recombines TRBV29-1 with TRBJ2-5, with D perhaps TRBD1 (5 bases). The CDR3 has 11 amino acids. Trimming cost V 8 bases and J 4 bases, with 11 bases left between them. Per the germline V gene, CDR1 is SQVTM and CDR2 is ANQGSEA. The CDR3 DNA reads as TGCAGCTCGGGCAGGGCAGAGACCCAGTACTTC. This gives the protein CSSGRAETQYF.

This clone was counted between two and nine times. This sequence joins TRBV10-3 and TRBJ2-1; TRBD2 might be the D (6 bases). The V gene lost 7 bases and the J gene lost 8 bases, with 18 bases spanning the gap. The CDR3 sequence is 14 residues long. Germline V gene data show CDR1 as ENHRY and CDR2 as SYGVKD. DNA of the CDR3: TGTGCCATCACCGCCGGACTACCCTCGGATGAGCAGTTCTTC. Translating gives CAITAGLPSDEQFF.

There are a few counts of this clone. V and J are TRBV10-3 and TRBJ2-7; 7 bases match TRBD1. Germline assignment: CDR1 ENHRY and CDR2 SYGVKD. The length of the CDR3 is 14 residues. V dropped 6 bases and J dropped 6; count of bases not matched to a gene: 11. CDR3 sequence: CAISPETTGAEQYV. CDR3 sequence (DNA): TGTGCCATCAGCCCCGAAACTACAGGGGCCGAGCAGTACGTC.

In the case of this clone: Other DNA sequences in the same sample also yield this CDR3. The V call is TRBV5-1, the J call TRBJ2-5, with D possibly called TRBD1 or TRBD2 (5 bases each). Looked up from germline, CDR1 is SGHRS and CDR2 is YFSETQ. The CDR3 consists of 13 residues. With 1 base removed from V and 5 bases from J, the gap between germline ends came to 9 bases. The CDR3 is CASSLTGPETQYF. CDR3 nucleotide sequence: TGCGCCAGCAGCTTGACGGGGCCCGAGACCCAGTACTTC.

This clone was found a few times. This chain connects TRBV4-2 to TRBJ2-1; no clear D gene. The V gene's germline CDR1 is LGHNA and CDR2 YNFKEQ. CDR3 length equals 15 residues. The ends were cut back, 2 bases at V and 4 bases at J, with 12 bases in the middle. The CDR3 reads CASSQRMSRYNEQFF. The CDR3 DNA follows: TGTGCCAGCAGCCAAAGAATGAGTCGGTACAATGAGCAGTTCTTC.

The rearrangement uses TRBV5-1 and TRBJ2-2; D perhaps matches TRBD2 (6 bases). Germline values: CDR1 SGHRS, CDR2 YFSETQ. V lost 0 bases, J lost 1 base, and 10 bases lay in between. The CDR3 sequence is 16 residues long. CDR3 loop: CASSLAAGGNTGELFF. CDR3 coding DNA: TGCGCCAGCAGCTTGGCTGCCGGGGGGAACACCGGGGAGCTGTTTTTT.

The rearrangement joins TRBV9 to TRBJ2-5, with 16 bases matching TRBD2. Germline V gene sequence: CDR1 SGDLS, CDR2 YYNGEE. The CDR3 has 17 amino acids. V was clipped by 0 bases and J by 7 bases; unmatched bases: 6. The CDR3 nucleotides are TGTGCCAGCAGCGTAGGAGGGACTAGCGGGGGGGCTGGGACCCAGTACTTC. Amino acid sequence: CASSVGGTSGGAGTQYF.

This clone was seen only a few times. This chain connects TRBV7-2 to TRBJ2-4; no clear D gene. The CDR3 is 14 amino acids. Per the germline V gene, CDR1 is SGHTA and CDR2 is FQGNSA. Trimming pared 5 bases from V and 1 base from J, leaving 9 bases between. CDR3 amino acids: CASSPTRAKNIQYF. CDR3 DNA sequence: TGTGCCAGCAGCCCGACGAGGGCCAAAAACATTCAGTACTTC.

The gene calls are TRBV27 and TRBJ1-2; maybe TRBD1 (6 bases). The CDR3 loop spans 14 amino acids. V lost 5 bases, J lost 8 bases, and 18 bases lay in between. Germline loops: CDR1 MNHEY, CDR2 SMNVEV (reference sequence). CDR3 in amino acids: CASSAVYGQRGYTF. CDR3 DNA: TGTGCCAGCAGTGCCGTTTATGGACAGCGGGGCTACACCTTC.

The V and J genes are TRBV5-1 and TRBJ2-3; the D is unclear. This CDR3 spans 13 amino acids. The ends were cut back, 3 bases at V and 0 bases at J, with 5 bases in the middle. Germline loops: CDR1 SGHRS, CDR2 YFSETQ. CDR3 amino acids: CASSSSSTDTQYF. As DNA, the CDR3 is TGCGCCAGCAGCTCTTCTAGCACAGATACGCAGTATTTT.

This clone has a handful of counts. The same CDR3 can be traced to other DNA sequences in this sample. CDR3 in amino acids: CSARAQETQYF. The CDR3 DNA reads TGCAGTGCTAGGGCCCAGGAGACCCAGTACTTC. The rearrangement uses TRBV20-1 and TRBJ2-5; D is unresolved. The CDR3 runs 11 residues. Trimming cost V 3 bases and J 5 bases, with 7 bases left between them. Germline values: CDR1 DFQATT, CDR2 SNEGSKA (reference sequence).

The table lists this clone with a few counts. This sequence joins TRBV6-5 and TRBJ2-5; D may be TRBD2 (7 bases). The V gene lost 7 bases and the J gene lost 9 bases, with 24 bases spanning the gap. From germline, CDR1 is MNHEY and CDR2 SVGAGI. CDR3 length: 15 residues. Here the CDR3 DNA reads TGTGCCAGCAACCAAGCGGGACACGTCAAGAAGGCCCAGTACTTC. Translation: CASNQAGHVKKAQYF.

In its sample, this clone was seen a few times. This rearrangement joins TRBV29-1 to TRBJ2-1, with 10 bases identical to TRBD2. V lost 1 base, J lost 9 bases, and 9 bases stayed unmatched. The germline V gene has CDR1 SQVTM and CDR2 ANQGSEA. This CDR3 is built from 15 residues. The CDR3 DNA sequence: TGCAGCGTTGAAGGCACTAGCGGGATCTGGGGTGAGCAGTTCTTC. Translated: CSVEGTSGIWGEQFF.

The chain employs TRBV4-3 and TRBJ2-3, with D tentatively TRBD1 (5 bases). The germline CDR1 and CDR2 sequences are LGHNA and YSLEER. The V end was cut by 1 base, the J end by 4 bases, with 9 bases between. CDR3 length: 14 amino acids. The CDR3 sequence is CASSQGRAPDTQYF. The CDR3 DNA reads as TGCGCCAGCAGCCAAGGCAGGGCCCCAGATACGCAGTATTTT.